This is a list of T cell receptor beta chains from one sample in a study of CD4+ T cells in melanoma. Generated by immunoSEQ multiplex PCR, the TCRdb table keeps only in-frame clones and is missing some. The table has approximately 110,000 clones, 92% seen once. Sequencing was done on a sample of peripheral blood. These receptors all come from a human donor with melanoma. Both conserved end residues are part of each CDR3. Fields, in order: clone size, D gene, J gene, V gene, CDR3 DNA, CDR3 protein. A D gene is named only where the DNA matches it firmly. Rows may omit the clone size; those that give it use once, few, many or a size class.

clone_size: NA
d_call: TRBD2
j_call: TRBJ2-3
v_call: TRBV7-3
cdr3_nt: TGTGCCAGCAGCTTAAATGGGGGACTAACTAGCACAGATACGCAGTATTTT
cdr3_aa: CASSLNGGLTSTDTQYF

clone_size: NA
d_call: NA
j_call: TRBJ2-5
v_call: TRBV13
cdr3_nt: TGTGCCAGCAGCTTACGCCGCGGGGAGACCCAGTACTTC
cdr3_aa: CASSLRRGETQYF

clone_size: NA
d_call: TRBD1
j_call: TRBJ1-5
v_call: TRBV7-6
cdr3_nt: TGTGCCAGCAGCCCAGGGACAGGGGATCAGCCCCAGCATTTT
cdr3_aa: CASSPGTGDQPQHF

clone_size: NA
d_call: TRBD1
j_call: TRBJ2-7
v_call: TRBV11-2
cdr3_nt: TGTGCCAGCAGCTACGGGACAGGAGATTATTACGAGCAGTACTTC
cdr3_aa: CASSYGTGDYYEQYF

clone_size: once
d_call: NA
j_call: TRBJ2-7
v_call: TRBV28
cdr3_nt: TGTGCCAGCAGTTTATCTCTGACAGGCGGTGACGAGCAGTACTTC
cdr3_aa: CASSLSLTGGDEQYF

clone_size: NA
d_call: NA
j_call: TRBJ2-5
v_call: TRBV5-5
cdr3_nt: TGTGCCAGCAGCCACCTCGACAGAGAGACCCAGTACTTC
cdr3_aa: CASSHLDRETQYF

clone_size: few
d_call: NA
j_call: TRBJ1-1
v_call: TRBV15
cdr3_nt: TGTGCCACCAGCAGTTTGGGGGCTGAAGCTTTCTTT
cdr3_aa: CATSSLGAEAFF

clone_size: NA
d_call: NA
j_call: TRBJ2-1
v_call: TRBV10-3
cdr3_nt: TGTGCCATCAGTGCCCGACTGGGGAGCTCCTACAATGAGCAGTTCTTC
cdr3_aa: CAISARLGSSYNEQFF

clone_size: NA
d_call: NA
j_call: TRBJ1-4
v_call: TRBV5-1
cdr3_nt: TGCGCCAGCAGCTTGGAGGGTCTTTGGGAAAAACTGTTTTTT
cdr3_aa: CASSLEGLWEKLFF

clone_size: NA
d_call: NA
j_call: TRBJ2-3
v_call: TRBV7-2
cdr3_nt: TGTGCCAGCAGCTTAGGGGGGGATTCGGGGACAGATACGCAGTATTTT
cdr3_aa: CASSLGGDSGTDTQYF

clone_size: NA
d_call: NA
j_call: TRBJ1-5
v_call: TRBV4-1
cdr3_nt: TGCGCCAGCAGCCATACAGGGACGGGTCAGCCCCAGCATTTT
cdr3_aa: CASSHTGTGQPQHF

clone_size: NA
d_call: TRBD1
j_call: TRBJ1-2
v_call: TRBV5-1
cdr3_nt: TGCGCCAGCAGCTGGGGGACAGGGGGCGGCTATGGCTACACCTTC
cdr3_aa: CASSWGTGGGYGYTF

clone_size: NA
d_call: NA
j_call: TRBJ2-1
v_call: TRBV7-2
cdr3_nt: TGTGCCAGCAGGGACCCCGGGACCCCCTACAATGAGCAGTTCTTC
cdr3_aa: CASRDPGTPYNEQFF

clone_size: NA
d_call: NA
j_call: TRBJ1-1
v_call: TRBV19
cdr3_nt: TGTGCCAGTAGTACCCACGGGTCTGAAGCTTTCTTT
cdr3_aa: CASSTHGSEAFF

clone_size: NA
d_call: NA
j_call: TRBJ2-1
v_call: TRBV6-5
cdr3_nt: TGTGCCAGCAGCCAACGTCCCACAGGGTTTGGTGAGCAGTTCTTC
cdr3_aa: CASSQRPTGFGEQFF

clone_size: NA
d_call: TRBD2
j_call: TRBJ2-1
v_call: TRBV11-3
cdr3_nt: TGTGCCAGCAGCCCGCGTGGGGGAGGGATGAGCAATGAGCAGTTCTTC
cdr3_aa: CASSPRGGGMSNEQFF

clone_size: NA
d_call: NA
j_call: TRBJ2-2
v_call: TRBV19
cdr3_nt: TGTGCCAGTAGTATTGGAGGGTACGACACCGGGGAGCTGTTTTTT
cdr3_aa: CASSIGGYDTGELFF

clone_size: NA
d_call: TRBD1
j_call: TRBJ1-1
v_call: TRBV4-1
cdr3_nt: TGCGCCAGCAGCCTACAGGGGGCGATTGGAGAAGCTTTCTTT
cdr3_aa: CASSLQGAIGEAFF

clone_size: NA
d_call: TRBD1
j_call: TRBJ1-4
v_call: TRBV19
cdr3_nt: TGTGCCAGTAGTATAAGGGCCGACAGGGGAGGGTCTAATGAAAAACTGTTTTTT
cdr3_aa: CASSIRADRGGSNEKLFF

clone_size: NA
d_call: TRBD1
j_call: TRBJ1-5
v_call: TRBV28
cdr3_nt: TGTGCCAGCAGCCCCGACAGGGCGTTCAATCAGCCCCAGCATTTT
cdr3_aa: CASSPDRAFNQPQHF

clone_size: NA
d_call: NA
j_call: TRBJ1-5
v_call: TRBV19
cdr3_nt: TGTGCCAGTAGTATTGGAGGGCAAACAGGGTATCAGCCCCAGCATTTT
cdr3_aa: CASSIGGQTGYQPQHF

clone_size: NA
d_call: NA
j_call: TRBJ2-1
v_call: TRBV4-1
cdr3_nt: TGCGCCAGCAGCCACTTCAGGGGGGACAGAACATACAATGAGCAGTTCTTC
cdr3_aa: CASSHFRGDRTYNEQFF

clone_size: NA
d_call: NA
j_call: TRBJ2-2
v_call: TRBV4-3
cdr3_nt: TGCGCCAGCAGCCCCCAGACCAGAGGCACCGGGGAGCTGTTTTTT
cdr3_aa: CASSPQTRGTGELFF

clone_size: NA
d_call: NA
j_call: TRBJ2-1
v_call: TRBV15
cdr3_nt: TGTGCCACCAGCAGAGGGGCGAGCGTTGTGGATGAGCAGTTCTTC
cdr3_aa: CATSRGASVVDEQFF

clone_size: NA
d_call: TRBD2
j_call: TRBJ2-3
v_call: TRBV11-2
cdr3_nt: TGTGCCAGCAGTCGCGGGGGGGGTGGAGATACGCAGTATTTT
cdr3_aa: CASSRGGGGDTQYF

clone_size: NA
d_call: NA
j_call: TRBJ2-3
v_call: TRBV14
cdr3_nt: TGTGCCAGCAGCCAAGATAACACAGATACGCAGTATTTT
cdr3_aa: CASSQDNTDTQYF

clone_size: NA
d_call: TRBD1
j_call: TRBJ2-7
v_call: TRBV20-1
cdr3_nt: TGCAGTGCTTACGACAGGGACGAGCAGTACTTC
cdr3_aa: CSAYDRDEQYF

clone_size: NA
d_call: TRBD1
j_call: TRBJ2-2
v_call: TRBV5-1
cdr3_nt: TGCGCCAGCGGGCAGGGGGCAGGGACCGGGGAGCTGTTTTTT
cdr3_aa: CASGQGAGTGELFF

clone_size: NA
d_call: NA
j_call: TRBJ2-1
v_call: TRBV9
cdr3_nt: TGTGCCAGCAGCGTTGGACCGAGCTCCTACAATGAGCAGTTCTTC
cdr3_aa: CASSVGPSSYNEQFF

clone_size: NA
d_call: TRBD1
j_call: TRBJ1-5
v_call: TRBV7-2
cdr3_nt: TGTGCCAGCAGCTTAATCCCGGGACAGCTAAGCAATCAGCCCCAGCATTTT
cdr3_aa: CASSLIPGQLSNQPQHF